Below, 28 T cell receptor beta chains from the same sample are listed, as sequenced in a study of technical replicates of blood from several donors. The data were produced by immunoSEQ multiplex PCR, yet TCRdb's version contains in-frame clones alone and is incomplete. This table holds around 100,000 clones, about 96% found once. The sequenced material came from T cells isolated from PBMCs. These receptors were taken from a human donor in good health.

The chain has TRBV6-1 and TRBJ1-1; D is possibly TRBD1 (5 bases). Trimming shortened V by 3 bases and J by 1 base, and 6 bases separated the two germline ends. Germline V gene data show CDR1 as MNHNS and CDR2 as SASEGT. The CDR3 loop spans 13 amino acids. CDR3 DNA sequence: TGTGCCAGCAGTGACCAGGGGAACACTGAAGCTTTCTTT. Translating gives CASSDQGNTEAFF.

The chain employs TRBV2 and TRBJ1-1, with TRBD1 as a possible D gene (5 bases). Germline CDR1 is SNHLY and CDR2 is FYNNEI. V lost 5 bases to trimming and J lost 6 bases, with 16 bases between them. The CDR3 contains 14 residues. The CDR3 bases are TGTGCCAGCAGTCCTTACAATTCCAGGGCTGAAGCTTTCTTT. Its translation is CASSPYNSRAEAFF.

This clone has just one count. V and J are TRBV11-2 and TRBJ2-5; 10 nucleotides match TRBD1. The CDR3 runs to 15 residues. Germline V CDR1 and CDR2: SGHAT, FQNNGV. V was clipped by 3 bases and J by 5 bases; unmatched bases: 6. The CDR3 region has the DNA TGTGCCAGCAGCTTGGGGACAGGGGCTGGGGAGACCCAGTACTTC. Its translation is CASSLGTGAGETQYF.

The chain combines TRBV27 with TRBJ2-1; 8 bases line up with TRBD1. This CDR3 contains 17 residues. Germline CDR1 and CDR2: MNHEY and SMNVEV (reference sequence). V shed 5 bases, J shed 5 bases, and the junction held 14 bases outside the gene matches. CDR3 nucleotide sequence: TGTGCCAGCAGTACCAAAGACAGGGGCGGGCGGAACAATGAGCAGTTCTTC. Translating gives CASSTKDRGGRNNEQFF.

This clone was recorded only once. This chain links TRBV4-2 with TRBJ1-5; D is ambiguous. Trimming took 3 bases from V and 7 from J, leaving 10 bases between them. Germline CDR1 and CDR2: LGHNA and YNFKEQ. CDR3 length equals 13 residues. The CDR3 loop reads CASSHTIEQPQHF. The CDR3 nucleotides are TGTGCCAGCAGCCACACCATAGAACAGCCCCAGCATTTT.

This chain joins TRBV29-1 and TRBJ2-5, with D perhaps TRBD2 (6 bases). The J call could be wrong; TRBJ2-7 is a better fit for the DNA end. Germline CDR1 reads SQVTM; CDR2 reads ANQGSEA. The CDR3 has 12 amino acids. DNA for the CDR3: TGCAGCGTTTATGCGGGGACCTACGAGCAGTACTTC. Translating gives CSVYAGTYEQYF.

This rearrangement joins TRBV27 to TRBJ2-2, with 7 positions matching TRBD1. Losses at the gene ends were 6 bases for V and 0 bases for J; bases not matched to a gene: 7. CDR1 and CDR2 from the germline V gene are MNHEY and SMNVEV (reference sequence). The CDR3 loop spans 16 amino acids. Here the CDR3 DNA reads TGTGCCAGCAGCACTCCGGGACAGTCGAACACCGGGGAGCTGTTTTTT. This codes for CASSTPGQSNTGELFF.

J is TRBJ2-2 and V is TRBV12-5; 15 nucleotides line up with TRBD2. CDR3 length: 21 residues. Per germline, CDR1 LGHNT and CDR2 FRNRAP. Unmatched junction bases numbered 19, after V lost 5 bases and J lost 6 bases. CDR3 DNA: TGTGCTAGTGGTACCTCCCTTGGACTAGCGGGAGGGCCGAGGGGGGCCGGGGAGCTGTTTTTT. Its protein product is CASGTSLGLAGGPRGAGELFF.

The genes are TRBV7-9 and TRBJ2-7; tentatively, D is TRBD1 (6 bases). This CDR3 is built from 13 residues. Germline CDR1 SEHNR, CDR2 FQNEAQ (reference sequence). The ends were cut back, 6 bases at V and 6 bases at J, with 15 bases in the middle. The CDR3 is CASSYRDIGEQYF. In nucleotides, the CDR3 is TGTGCCAGCAGTTACAGGGACATCGGCGAGCAGTACTTC.

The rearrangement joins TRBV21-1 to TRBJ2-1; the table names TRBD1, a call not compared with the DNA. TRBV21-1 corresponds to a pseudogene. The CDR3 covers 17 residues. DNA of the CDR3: TGTGCCAGCAGCAAGCAGACAGGCCAGTGGGGCATCGATGAGCAGTTCTTC. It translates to CASSKQTGQWGIDEQFF.

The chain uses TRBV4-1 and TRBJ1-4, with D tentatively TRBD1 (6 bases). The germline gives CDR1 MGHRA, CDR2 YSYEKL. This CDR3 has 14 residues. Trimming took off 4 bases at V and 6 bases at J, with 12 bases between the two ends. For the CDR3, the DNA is TGCGCCAGCAGCCTGGGGGGGCAGGATGAAAAACTGTTTTTT. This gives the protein CASSLGGQDEKLFF.

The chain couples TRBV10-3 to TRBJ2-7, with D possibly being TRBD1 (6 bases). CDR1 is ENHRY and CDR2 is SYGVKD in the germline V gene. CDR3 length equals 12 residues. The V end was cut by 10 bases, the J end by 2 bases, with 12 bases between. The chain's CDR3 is CATSGEAYEQYF. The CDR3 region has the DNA TGTGCCACTTCAGGGGAAGCCTACGAGCAGTACTTC.

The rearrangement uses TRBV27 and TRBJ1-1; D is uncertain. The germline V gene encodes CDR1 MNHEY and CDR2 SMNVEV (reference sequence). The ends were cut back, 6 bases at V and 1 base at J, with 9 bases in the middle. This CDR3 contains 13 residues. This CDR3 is CASSPYWNTEAFF. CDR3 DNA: TGTGCCAGCAGCCCTTACTGGAACACTGAAGCTTTCTTT.

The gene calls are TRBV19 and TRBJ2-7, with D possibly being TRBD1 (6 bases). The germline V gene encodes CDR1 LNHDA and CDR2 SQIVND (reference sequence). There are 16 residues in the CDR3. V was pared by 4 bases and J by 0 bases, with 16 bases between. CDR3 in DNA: TGTGCCAGTAGTAAGACGACAGGTTCAATCTCCTACGAGCAGTACTTC. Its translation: CASSKTTGSISYEQYF.

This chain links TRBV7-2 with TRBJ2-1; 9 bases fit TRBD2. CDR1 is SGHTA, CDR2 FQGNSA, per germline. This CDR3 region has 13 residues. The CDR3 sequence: CGTTSGLNNEQFF. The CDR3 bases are TGTGGGACTACTAGCGGGCTTAACAATGAGCAGTTCTTC. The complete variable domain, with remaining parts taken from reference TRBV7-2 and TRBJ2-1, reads GAGVSQSPSNKVTEKGKDVELRCDPISGHTALYWYRQSLGQGLEFLIYFQGNSAPDKSGLPSDRFSAERTGGSVSTLTIQRTQQEDSAVYLCGTTSGLNNEQFFGPGTRLTVL.

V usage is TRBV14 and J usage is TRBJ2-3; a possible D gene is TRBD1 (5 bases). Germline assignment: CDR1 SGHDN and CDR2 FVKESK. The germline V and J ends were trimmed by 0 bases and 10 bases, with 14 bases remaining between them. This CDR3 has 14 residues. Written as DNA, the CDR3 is TGTGCCAGCAGCCAAGACCCAGGGTTGGATCCGCAGTATTTT. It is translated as CASSQDPGLDPQYF.

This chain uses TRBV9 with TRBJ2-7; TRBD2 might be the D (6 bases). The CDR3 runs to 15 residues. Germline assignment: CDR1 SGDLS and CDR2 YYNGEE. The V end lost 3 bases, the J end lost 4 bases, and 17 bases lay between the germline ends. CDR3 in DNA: TGTGCCAGCAGCGGAACTAGCCGGGGCCTATACGAGCAGTACTTC. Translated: CASSGTSRGLYEQYF.

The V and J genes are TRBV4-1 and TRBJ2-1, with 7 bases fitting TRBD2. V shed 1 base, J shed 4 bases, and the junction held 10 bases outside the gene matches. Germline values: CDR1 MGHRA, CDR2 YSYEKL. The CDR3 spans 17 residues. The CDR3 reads CASSQVPPRRGYNEQFF. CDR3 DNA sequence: TGCGCCAGCAGCCAAGTTCCCCCGCGGCGGGGGTACAATGAGCAGTTCTTC.

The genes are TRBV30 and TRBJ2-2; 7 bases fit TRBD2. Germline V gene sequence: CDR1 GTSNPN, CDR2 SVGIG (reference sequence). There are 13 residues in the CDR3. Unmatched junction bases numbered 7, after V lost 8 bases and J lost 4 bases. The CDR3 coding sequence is TGTGCCCAGGGAGGGAAAGGCACCGGGGAGCTGTTTTTT. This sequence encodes CAQGGKGTGELFF. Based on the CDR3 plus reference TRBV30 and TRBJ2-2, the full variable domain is SQTIHQWPATLVQPVGSPLSLECTVEGTSNPNLYWYRQAAGRGLQLLFYSVGIGQISSEVPQNLSASRPQDRQFILSSKKLLLSDSGFYLCAQGGKGTGELFFGEGSRLTVL.

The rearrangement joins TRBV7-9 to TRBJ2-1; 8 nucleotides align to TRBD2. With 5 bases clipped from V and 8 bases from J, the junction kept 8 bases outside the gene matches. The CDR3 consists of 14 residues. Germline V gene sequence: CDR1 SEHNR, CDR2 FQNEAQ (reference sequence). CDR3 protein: CASSPAGVVDEQFF. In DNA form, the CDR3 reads TGTGCCAGCAGCCCAGCGGGAGTTGTAGATGAGCAGTTCTTC.

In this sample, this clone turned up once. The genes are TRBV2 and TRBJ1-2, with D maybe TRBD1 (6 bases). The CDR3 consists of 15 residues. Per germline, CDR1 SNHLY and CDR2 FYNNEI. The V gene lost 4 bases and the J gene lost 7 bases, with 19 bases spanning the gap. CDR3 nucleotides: TGTGCCAGCAGTGCTGGTGCAGGGGAAGAGAGTGGCTACACCTTC. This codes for CASSAGAGEESGYTF. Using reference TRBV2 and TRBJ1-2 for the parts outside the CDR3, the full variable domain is EPEVTQTPSHQVTQMGQEVILRCVPISNHLYFYWYRQILGQKVEFLVSFYNNEISEKSEIFDDQFSVERPDGSNFTLKIRSTKLEDSAMYFCASSAGAGEESGYTFGSGTRLTVV.

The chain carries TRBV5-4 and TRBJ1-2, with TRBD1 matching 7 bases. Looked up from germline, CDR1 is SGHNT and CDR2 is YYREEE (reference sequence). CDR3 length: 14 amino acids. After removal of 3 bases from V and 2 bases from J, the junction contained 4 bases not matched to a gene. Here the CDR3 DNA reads TGTGCCAGCAGCTGGGACAGACGCAACTATGGCTACACCTTC. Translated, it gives CASSWDRRNYGYTF. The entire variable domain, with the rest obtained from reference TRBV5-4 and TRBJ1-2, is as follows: ETGVTQSPTHLIKTRGQQVTLRCSSQSGHNTVSWYQQALGQGPQFIFQYYREEENGRGNFPPRFSGLQFPNYSSELNVNALELDDSALYLCASSWDRRNYGYTFGSGTRLTVV.

CDR3: CASSQGITGYEQYF. CDR3 DNA sequence: TGCGCCAGCAGCCAAGGAATAACAGGCTACGAGCAGTACTTC. This chain joins TRBV4-1 and TRBJ2-7; a weak D match, TRBD1 (5 bases). The CDR3 spans 14 residues. Between the trimmed V and J ends, which lost 1 base and 3 bases, there was a span of 10 bases. Germline V gene data show CDR1 as MGHRA and CDR2 as YSYEKL.

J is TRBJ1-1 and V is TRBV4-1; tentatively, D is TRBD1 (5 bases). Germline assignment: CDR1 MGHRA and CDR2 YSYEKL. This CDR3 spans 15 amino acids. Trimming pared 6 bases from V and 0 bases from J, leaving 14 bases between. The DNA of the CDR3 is TGCGCCAGCAGTGTCAGGGCAGGGTTGAACACTGAAGCTTTCTTT. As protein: CASSVRAGLNTEAFF.

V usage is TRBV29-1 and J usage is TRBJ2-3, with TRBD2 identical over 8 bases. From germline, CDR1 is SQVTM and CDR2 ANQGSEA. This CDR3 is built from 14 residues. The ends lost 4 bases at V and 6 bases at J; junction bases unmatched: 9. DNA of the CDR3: TGCAGCGTTGGGACGGGAGGGCTTGACGATACGCAGTATTTT. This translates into CSVGTGGLDDTQYF.

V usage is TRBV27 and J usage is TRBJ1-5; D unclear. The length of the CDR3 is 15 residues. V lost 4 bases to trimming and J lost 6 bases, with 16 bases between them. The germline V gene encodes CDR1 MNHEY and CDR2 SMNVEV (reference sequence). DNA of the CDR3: TGTGCCAGCAGTTCCCGGGAATTTAATTTTCAGCCCCAGCATTTT. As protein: CASSSREFNFQPQHF.

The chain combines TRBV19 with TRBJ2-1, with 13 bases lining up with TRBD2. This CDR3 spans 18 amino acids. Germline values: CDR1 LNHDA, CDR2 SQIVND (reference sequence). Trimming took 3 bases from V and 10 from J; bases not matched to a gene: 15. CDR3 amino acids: CASSISGSRLAGGVEQFF. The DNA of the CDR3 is TGTGCCAGTAGTATCAGTGGCAGCCGACTAGCGGGAGGAGTCGAGCAGTTCTTC.

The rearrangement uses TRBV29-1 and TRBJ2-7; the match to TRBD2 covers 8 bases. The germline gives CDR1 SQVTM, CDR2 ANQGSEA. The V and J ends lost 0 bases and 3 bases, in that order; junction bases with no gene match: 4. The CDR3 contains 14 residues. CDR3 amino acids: CSVEDGLAGYEQYF. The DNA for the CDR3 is TGCAGCGTTGAAGATGGGCTAGCGGGCTACGAGCAGTACTTC.